This T cell receptor (beta chain) was captured in a study of blood T cell repertoires in COVID-19. Study-level information: From the United States, Italy and Spain came samples of acute and convalescent COVID-19. Sources were T cells, B-cell-depleted T cells, or PBMCs; the material itself was cDNA or gDNA.

Recruitment covered about two dozen US areas and drew participants whose ages spanned 18 to 89 years. Participant-reported clinical history was the basis for cohort assignment. Profiling relied on immunoSEQ multiplex PCR, and the TCRdb table lists in-frame clones only, not all of them. The repertoire has hundreds of thousands of clones, approximately 86% of them found once; the top ten carry 3.8%. Germline CDR1 is KGHSH and CDR2 is LQKENI. The CDR3 is made up of 18 amino acids. Trimming at V came to 0 bases and at J to 2 bases, leaving 8 bases not matched to a gene. The chain recombines TRBV18 with TRBJ1-3; TRBD1 aligns across 9 bases. This clonotype was sampled from a woman in her thirties or forties with acute COVID-19. Sequences were obtained from PBMCs or T cells enriched from blood (not recorded which). The CDR3 sequence is CASSPPSGQGRTGNTIYF. The CDR3 coding sequence is TGTGCCAGCTCACCACCCAGCGGACAGGGGAGAACTGGAAACACCATATATTTT. Full variable domain (outside the CDR3, taken from reference TRBV18 and TRBJ1-3): NAGVMQNPRHLVRRRGQEARLRCSPMKGHSHVYWYRQLPEEGLKFMVYLQKENIIDESGMPKERFSAEFPKEGPSILRIQQVVRGDSAAYFCASSPPSGQGRTGNTIYFGEGSWLTVV.